This TCR beta chain is from a study of shared clonotypes between healthy human individuals. Study observations and caveats: Across a handful of donors, naive CD4 shared roughly 5%, naive CD8 3.5% to 4%, memory CD4 roughly 2.2%, memory CD8 0.35% to 0.5%.

Details on this clone: No antigen is known for it.

Measured with immunoSEQ multiplex PCR; TCRdb has only the in-frame clones, and not every one. The data hold around 2.3 million clones, with 95% observed a single time. The CDR3 has 18 amino acids. The germline V gene encodes CDR1 SEHNR and CDR2 FQNEAQ (reference sequence). V lost 5 bases, J lost 6 bases, and 10 bases stayed unmatched. The study enrolled healthy HIV-negative adults without recent acute infections or vaccinations as donors. From CD4+ cells came CD45RA+ naive and CD45RA-negative memory subsets. The chain has TRBV7-9 and TRBJ2-1; 16 nucleotides align to TRBD2. The sequencing sample was made of naive CD4+ T cells sorted from blood. The subset is: CD45RA+ positively selected. The TCR comes from a man in his late teens or twenties in good health. CDR3 loop: CASSPAGTSGGAFNEQFF. In DNA form, the CDR3 reads TGTGCCAGCAGCCCCGCGGGGACTAGCGGGGGGGCTTTCAATGAGCAGTTCTTC.